The T cell receptor beta chain under discussion was sequenced for a study of blood T cell repertoires in COVID-19 (dated by TCRdb to 2020 to 2022). The study in broad terms: Samples from collaborators originated in the United States, Italy and Spain and spanned both the acute and convalescent phases of COVID-19. The prospective study material was composed of cDNA or gDNA derived from T cells, B-cell-depleted T cells, or PBMCs. Deeply sampled blood TCRbeta repertoires from subjects exposed to, actively infected with, or recovered from COVID-19 were included in the dataset. The repertoires were made available in a free public database intended to serve as a resource for research on the immune response to SARS-CoV-2. The samples were drawn from the first 160 participants of the ongoing ImmuneRACE study and from 1,254 subjects provided by 6 global collaborators. A de-identified subject ID, COVID-19 status, age in years and sex were almost always included in the sample metadata. Where HLA class I and class II types were available, the types were taken from metadata supplied by the sample provider, not from assay-based typing.

Participants in the prospective study were enrolled through a virtual design, were aged roughly 18 to 100 years, and lived in approximately 24 United States geographic areas. In the prospective study, cohorts were assigned on the basis of participant-reported clinical history obtained from a screening survey and a study questionnaire. For ImmuneRACE Cohort 3, a participant was defined as recovered based on two consecutive negative NP/OP PCR tests, clearance by a healthcare professional, or resolution of symptoms. In the prospective study, mobile phlebotomists collected whole blood, serum and a nasopharyngeal or oropharyngeal swab from each participant. Prospective study participants could optionally give additional blood draws and questionnaires over a roughly two-month period. Prospective study blood samples were shipped either frozen or at room temperature before DNA extraction. Broad study findings and their caveats: The quantity of clinical and demographic metadata differed by source and by participant and was supplied without curation.

The immunoSEQ Assay, a bias-controlled multiplex PCR, was used to amplify TCRbeta CDR3 regions from genomic DNA. Per the source publication's procedure: The number of nucleated cells in each sample was estimated by amplification of reference gene primers within the assay. Sequence reads were collapsed and filtered to measure the absolute abundance of every unique TCRbeta CDR3 rearrangement. For each sample, productive Simpson clonality was calculated as the square root of Simpson's diversity index across productive rearrangements. TCRdb retrieved this table from immuneACCESS and kept in-frame rearrangements only. Not all clones are present; in checked studies, unresolved V genes account for under half, and no reason is known for the remainder. From that table come the V and J calls and clone size; the DNA was used to work out D and trimming. This sample is represented by 100,000 to 150,000 clones; around nine tenths of them were singletons. Jointly, the top ten make up under 2.5% of the sample.

A remark on this clone: Its antigen is not yet known. Base qualities were left out, and no much larger clone turns up one base away.

Sequencing input: PBMCs or T cells enriched from blood (not recorded which). The receptor was derived from a woman aged 50 to 65 who had recovered from COVID-19.

DNA sequence: TGTGCCAGCCGTAGCGTGGGGGCTCACAGTCAGCCCCAGCATTTT. The resulting protein is CASRSVGAHSQPQHF. The rearranged segments are TRBV6-5 and TRBJ1-5; the D gene is possibly TRBD1, with 6 bases matching. V is reduced by 8 bases and J by 6 bases, leaving a spacing of 20 bases between them. The CDR3 covers 15 residues, taking in both the cysteine and the phenylalanine. Just the 45-base CDR3 DNA is kept, in frame starting at base 1. The germline V gene supplies CDR1 MNHEY and CDR2 SVGAGI.